The next 23 T cell receptor beta chains were all read from a single sample in a study of T cells in Graves' hyperthyroidism and ophthalmopathy. Authors of the study amplified TCR beta CDR3 regions from RNA transcripts. The HTBI primer set served for first-round RT-PCR of the TCR CDR3. TCRdb recomputed calls from the multiplex PCR reads with MiXCR, one row per CDR3 protein. The data contain more than 450,000 distinct CDR3 sequences, 14% of them singletons. The sequenced material came from blood. Receptor source: a woman in her 40s with Graves' hyperthyroidism.

The rearrangement joins TRBV10-3 to TRBJ2-4, with D perhaps given as TRBD1 or TRBD2 (5 bases each). Per the germline V gene, CDR1 is ENHRY and CDR2 is SYGVKD. This CDR3 is built from 15 residues. V gave up 3 bases and J gave up 0 bases, with 9 bases separating them. The CDR3 region has the DNA TGTGCCATCAGTGACCCTGGGACAGCCAAAAACATTCAGTACTTC. This sequence encodes CAISDPGTAKNIQYF.

The rearrangement uses TRBV7-8 and TRBJ2-7, with D tentatively TRBD1 (6 bases). The CDR3 is made up of 16 amino acids. Germline values: CDR1 SGHVS, CDR2 FQNEAQ. V was trimmed by 2 bases and J by 2 bases, leaving 16 bases between them. In nucleotides, the CDR3 is TGTGCCAGCAGCTTAAGGCACCGGGACACCACCTACGAGCAGTACTTC. Protein sequence: CASSLRHRDTTYEQYF.

This clonotype was seen repeatedly, ten times or more. V and J are TRBV27 and TRBJ1-2, with D perhaps matching TRBD1 (5 bases). The germline V and J ends were trimmed by 1 base and 0 bases, with 12 bases remaining between them. CDR3 size: 16 residues. Germline loops: CDR1 MNHEY, CDR2 SMNVEV (reference sequence). The CDR3 nucleotides are TGTGCCAGCAGTTTATACGGGGGTGCGGCTAACTATGGCTACACCTTC. Residues: CASSLYGGAANYGYTF.

This clonotype was observed a few times. This chain joins TRBV24-1 and TRBJ2-1; D may be TRBD1 (6 bases). The ends were cut back, 3 bases at V and 4 bases at J, with 18 bases in the middle. Germline-derived CDR1 and CDR2 are KGHDR and SFDVKD. The CDR3 consists of 17 residues. CDR3 amino acids: CATSDPIPGTRYNEQFF. In DNA form, the CDR3 reads TGTGCCACCAGTGATCCCATCCCCGGGACAAGATACAATGAGCAGTTCTTC.

This clonotype was counted at least ten times. The V call is TRBV10-3, the J call TRBJ2-7; 9 bases match TRBD1. The J segment lost 4 bases and the V segment lost 3 bases, leaving 7 bases of the junction unmatched. CDR3 size: 15 residues. Looked up from germline, CDR1 is ENHRY and CDR2 is SYGVKD. CDR3 sequence reads: CAISDSGQGGYEQYF. The CDR3 DNA reads as TGTGCCATCAGTGATTCGGGACAGGGTGGATACGAGCAGTACTTC.

The rearrangement links TRBV27 to TRBJ2-2; D unresolved. V was cut by 6 bases and J by 0 bases, with 8 bases left in between. The CDR3 runs 14 residues. The germline CDR1 and CDR2 sequences are MNHEY and SMNVEV (reference sequence). The CDR3 bases are TGTGCCAGCAGAGGCAGATCGAACACCGGGGAGCTGTTTTTT. This codes for CASRGRSNTGELFF.

This clonotype was counted many times. The CDR3 DNA reads as TGTGCCAGCAGTTCCGCGAGAGCGGGACTCTCAGATACGCAGTATTTT. It specifies CASSSARAGLSDTQYF. The V call is TRBV28, the J call TRBJ2-3, with 7 bases aligning to TRBD2. This CDR3 comprises 16 residues. With V trimmed by 4 bases and J by 4 bases, 11 bases remained unmatched. Germline V gives CDR1 MDHEN, CDR2 SYDVKM.

This clonotype was counted only a few times. V is TRBV5-1 and J is TRBJ2-1; the match to TRBD1 covers 7 bases. V lost 1 base, J lost 7 bases, and 8 bases stayed unmatched. This CDR3 has 15 amino acids. Germline assignment: CDR1 SGHRS and CDR2 YFSETQ. The CDR3: CASSLPGTARNEQFF. In DNA, the CDR3 is TGCGCCAGCAGCTTGCCCGGGACAGCAAGAAATGAGCAGTTCTTC.

This clonotype was observed a single time. CDR3 region: CASSPTKYNYGYTF. CDR3 bases: TGTGCCAGCAGTCCCACGAAGTATAACTATGGCTACACCTTC. This rearrangement joins TRBV6-1 to TRBJ1-2; D ambiguous. V was cut by 5 bases and J by 1 base, with 11 bases left in between. Per germline, CDR1 MNHNS and CDR2 SASEGT. The CDR3 length is 14 residues.

This clonotype was seen ten or more times. V is TRBV20-1 and J is TRBJ2-1; 10 nucleotides agree with TRBD2. Unmatched junction bases numbered 5, after V lost 6 bases and J lost 3 bases. The CDR3 totals 14 residues. Germline V gives CDR1 DFQATT, CDR2 SNEGSKA (reference sequence). Here the CDR3 reads CSALAGGNYNEQFF. The CDR3 DNA reads as TGCAGTGCCTTAGCGGGAGGAAACTACAATGAGCAGTTCTTC.

This clonotype was seen at least ten times. The rearrangement links TRBV3-1 to TRBJ2-3; TRBD2 aligns across 8 bases. The junction had 6 bases not matched to a gene; V was cut back by 3 bases and J by 4 bases. CDR1 LGHDT and CDR2 YNNKEL come from the germline V gene (reference sequence). CDR3 length equals 15 residues. This CDR3 reads CASSQSGSGADTQYF. The CDR3 DNA is TGTGCCAGCAGCCAGAGCGGGAGCGGCGCAGATACGCAGTATTTT.

This clonotype was counted between two and nine times. The rearrangement uses TRBV4-1 and TRBJ1-4; D ambiguous. The V and J ends lost 1 base and 8 bases respectively, with 11 bases between them. The CDR3 spans 14 residues. In germline, CDR1 is MGHRA, CDR2 YSYEKL. The CDR3 DNA is TGCGCCAGCAGCCAAGGCCAGAGAGGGGAAAAACTGTTTTTT. Its translation is CASSQGQRGEKLFF.

The chain joins TRBV29-1 to TRBJ2-2, with TRBD1 matching 8 bases. The CDR3 is 13 amino acids. Germline lookup yields CDR1 SQVTM and CDR2 ANQGSEA. Trimming cost V 6 bases and J 4 bases; bases outside gene matches: 4. The DNA of the CDR3 is TGCAGCGTCGGACAGGGAGTCACCGGGGAGCTGTTTTTT. Its protein is CSVGQGVTGELFF.

This chain links TRBV27 with TRBJ1-3; 9 bases match TRBD1. There are 15 residues in the CDR3. Germline trimming cut 4 bases from V and 2 bases from J; bases unmatched to any gene: 3. From germline, CDR1 is MNHEY and CDR2 SMNVEV (reference sequence). CDR3 DNA sequence: TGTGCCAGCAGTTCCACAGGGGGCACTGGAAACACCATATATTTT. Encoded protein: CASSSTGGTGNTIYF.

This clonotype was detected a few times. V usage is TRBV5-8 and J usage is TRBJ1-6; 7 positions match TRBD1. V shed 4 bases and J 0 bases; nucleotides not matched to a gene: 16. CDR1 is SGHTS, CDR2 YDEGEE, per germline. This CDR3 is 20 amino acids long. CDR3 loop: CASSALQGSFSSSYNSPLHF. DNA of the CDR3: TGTGCCAGCAGCGCCTTACAGGGGTCCTTCTCCAGCTCCTATAATTCACCCCTCCACTTT.

This clonotype was seen many times. The gene calls are TRBV28 and TRBJ1-1; perhaps TRBD1 as D (6 bases). V gave up 6 bases and J gave up 5 bases, with 19 bases separating them. Germline assignment: CDR1 MDHEN and CDR2 SYDVKM. The CDR3 loop spans 15 amino acids. Here the CDR3 reads CASSTQRRGGTEAFF. The CDR3 DNA reads TGTGCCAGCAGCACACAGCGCAGGGGAGGGACTGAAGCTTTCTTT.

The chain combines TRBV15 with TRBJ1-6; D not certain. With 4 bases removed from V and 10 bases from J, the gap between germline ends came to 11 bases. Germline loops: CDR1 LNHNV, CDR2 YYDKDF (reference sequence). This CDR3 is 13 amino acids long. CDR3 nucleotides: TGTGCCACCAGCACCCAACAAGGCTCACCCCTCCACTTT. Protein: CATSTQQGSPLHF.

On this clonotype: Just one base apart from a much larger clone, this may be a read error. The V gene is TRBV5-1, the J gene TRBJ2-7; 9 bases are shared with TRBD2. Trimming took 8 bases from V and 7 from J; bases not matched to a gene: 19. This CDR3 region has 16 residues. Germline-derived CDR1 and CDR2 are SGHRS and YFSETQ. Written as DNA, the CDR3 is TGCGCCAGTCGAAGAGCCGGGACTAGCTTCTACAATGAGCAGTACTTC. Amino acid sequence: CASRRAGTSFYNEQYF.

This clonotype showed up just a few times. The gene calls are TRBV7-9 and TRBJ1-1; 8 nucleotides line up with TRBD1. Germline V CDR1 and CDR2: SEHNR, FQNEAQ (reference sequence). The CDR3 extends over 15 amino acids. V trimming: 1 base; J trimming: 7 bases; junction bases outside the gene matches: 8. The CDR3 loop reads CASSLDGTGALEAFF. In DNA form, the CDR3 reads TGTGCCAGCAGCTTAGACGGGACAGGAGCCCTTGAAGCTTTCTTT.

This clonotype appeared many times. This chain links TRBV2 with TRBJ2-7; D might be TRBD1 (5 bases). Germline V lookup: CDR1 SNHLY, CDR2 FYNNEI. Trimming shortened V by 1 base and J by 2 bases, and 9 bases separated the two germline ends. CDR3 length: 14 amino acids. CDR3 in amino acids: CASSEGSGTYEQYF. Written as DNA, the CDR3 is TGTGCCAGCAGTGAAGGTTCAGGGACCTACGAGCAGTACTTC.

This clonotype was counted at least ten times. The chain couples TRBV5-1 to TRBJ1-1, with D uncertain. Looked up from germline, CDR1 is SGHRS and CDR2 is YFSETQ. The V end lost 1 base, the J end lost 0 bases, and 10 bases lay between the germline ends. This CDR3 contains 15 residues. For the CDR3, the DNA is TGCGCCAGCAGCTTGTTATCATTTCTGAACACTGAAGCTTTCTTT. This sequence encodes CASSLLSFLNTEAFF.

The chain couples TRBV19 to TRBJ2-7, with 7 bases identical to TRBD2. Unmatched junction bases numbered 1, after V lost 3 bases and J lost 2 bases. The CDR3 has 13 residues. The germline CDR1 and CDR2 sequences are LNHDA and SQIVND (reference sequence). In DNA form, the CDR3 reads TGTGCCAGTAGTATCGGACTAGCCTACGAGCAGTACTTC. Protein product: CASSIGLAYEQYF.

The sample holds many counts of this clonotype. This chain joins TRBV3-1 and TRBJ1-5; D gene ambiguous. Trimming removed 4 bases at V and 5 bases at J, with 9 bases between. The CDR3 consists of 13 residues. Germline assignment: CDR1 LGHDT and CDR2 YNNKEL (reference sequence). CDR3 loop: CASSPWIDQPQHF. For the CDR3, the DNA is TGTGCCAGCAGCCCGTGGATTGATCAGCCCCAGCATTTT. Full variable domain (rest looked up from reference TRBV3-1 and TRBJ1-5): DTAVSQTPKYLVTQMGNDKSIKCEQNLGHDTMYWYKQDSKKFLKIMFSYNNKELIINETVPNRFSPKSPDKAHLNLHINSLELGDSAVYFCASSPWIDQPQHFGDGTRLSIL.